This T cell receptor (beta chain) was identified during a study of cytomegalovirus exposure and HLA in healthy donors. The V gene end was trimmed by 2 bases and the J gene end by 6 bases; junction bases not matched to a gene: 6. The CDR3 covers 16 residues. Germline V CDR1 and CDR2: MNHEY, SVGAGI. The method was immunoSEQ multiplex PCR; TCRdb's version includes in-frame clones alone and lacks a portion of them. The sample holds about 160,000 clones, around 85% seen once. This receptor was taken from a woman in her 30s in good health and CMV-seronegative. The J gene is TRBJ2-2, the V gene TRBV6-5; TRBD1 matches 10 bases. The material sequenced was PBMCs. The CDR3 DNA follows: TGTGCCAGCAGTTACGGGACCGGGACAGGGGCCGGGGAGCTGTTTTTT. Translating gives CASSYGTGTGAGELFF.